These 24 T cell receptor beta chains were all obtained from the same sample, sequenced in a study of T-cell memory formation after mild COVID-19. Via MiXCR, TCRdb re-called the 5' RACE reads, giving one row per CDR3 protein. The data show about 290,000 distinct CDR3 sequences, approximately 16% seen once. The sample consisted of PBMCs or a T cell subset sorted from them (not recorded which). These receptors were collected from a man younger than 30 who had mild COVID-19 (a few samples of this study predate the infection). Cell type and time point are not known.

In DNA, the CDR3 is TGTGCCACCAGTGACCATACAGGGACCGGCACAGATACGCAGTATTTT. Translating it yields CATSDHTGTGTDTQYF. The chain uses TRBV24-1 and TRBJ2-3; a possible D gene is TRBD1 (6 bases). The ends were cut back, 4 bases at V and 1 base at J, with 14 bases in the middle. Germline CDR1 is KGHDR and CDR2 is SFDVKD. The length of the CDR3 is 16 residues.

This chain joins TRBV12-3 or TRBV12-4 and TRBJ2-1, with D perhaps TRBD1 (6 bases). Deletions cut 3 bases from V and 8 bases from J, with 14 bases between. This CDR3 is 14 amino acids long. The chain's CDR3 is CASSLRQGFDEQFF. In DNA form, the CDR3 reads TGTGCCAGCAGTTTGAGGCAGGGGTTCGATGAGCAGTTCTTC.

The gene calls are TRBV28 and TRBJ1-3; D is undetermined. The CDR3 is 12 amino acids. Germline loops: CDR1 MDHEN, CDR2 SYDVKM. The V and J ends lost 3 bases and 4 bases respectively, with 4 bases between them. The CDR3 sequence is CASSFAGNTIYF. As DNA, the CDR3 is TGTGCCAGCAGTTTCGCGGGAAACACCATATATTTT.

The rearrangement links TRBV7-2 to TRBJ2-5; D ambiguous. This CDR3 is built from 15 residues. Germline CDR1 and CDR2: SGHTA and FQGNSA. V was pared by 5 bases and J by 5 bases, with 18 bases between. CDR3 sequence reads: CASSITLLDGETQYF. The CDR3 nucleotides read TGTGCCAGCAGCATAACCCTTCTGGACGGGGAGACCCAGTACTTC. Full variable domain (outside the CDR3, taken from reference TRBV7-2 and TRBJ2-5): GAGVSQSPSNKVTEKGKDVELRCDPISGHTALYWYRQSLGQGLEFLIYFQGNSAPDKSGLPSDRFSAERTGGSVSTLTIQRTQQEDSAVYLCASSITLLDGETQYFGPGTRLLVL.

The chain combines TRBV6-2 or TRBV6-3 with TRBJ2-2; D is perhaps TRBD1 (5 bases). CDR1 and CDR2 (germline): MNHEY, SVGEGT. V lost 2 bases, J lost 5 bases, and 12 bases lay in between. This CDR3 spans 15 amino acids. The CDR3 region has the DNA TGTGCCAGCAGTTACCCGCAGGGTACGACCGGGGAGCTGTTTTTT. Protein sequence: CASSYPQGTTGELFF.

Here the CDR3 reads CSGGGGGQETQYF. CDR3 DNA: TGCAGTGGGGGGGGAGGGGGCCAAGAGACCCAGTACTTC. V usage is TRBV20-1 and J usage is TRBJ2-5, with TRBD2 as a possible D gene (7 bases). Per germline, CDR1 DFQATT and CDR2 SNEGSKA (reference sequence). CDR3 size: 13 residues. V lost 7 bases, J lost 1 base, and 13 bases lay in between.

Ten or more counts support this clonotype. This rearrangement joins TRBV7-2 to TRBJ1-1, with D tentatively TRBD1 (5 bases). CDR3 length equals 15 residues. CDR1 is SGHTA, CDR2 FQGNSA, per germline. V lost 3 bases and J 4 bases, leaving 15 bases between the germline ends. Written as DNA, the CDR3 is TGTGCCAGCAGCTTCGGGTTCTTGGGGACCACTGAAGCTTTCTTT. Protein: CASSFGFLGTTEAFF.

This clonotype was observed a handful of times. The chain recombines TRBV6-5 with TRBJ2-6; D perhaps matches TRBD1 (7 bases). Germline V gives CDR1 MNHEY, CDR2 SVGAGI. This CDR3 is built from 16 residues. V shed 4 bases and J shed 2 bases, with 12 bases lying between them. CDR3 sequence reads: CASSSSRGAGANVLTF. The CDR3 region has the DNA TGTGCCAGCAGTTCTTCCAGGGGGGCTGGGGCCAACGTCCTGACTTTC.

This clonotype was seen a handful of times. The chain joins TRBV7-3 to TRBJ1-2, with a weak D call TRBD1 (5 bases). This CDR3 contains 14 residues. V lost 0 bases and J 3 bases, leaving 8 bases between the germline ends. Germline CDR1 is SGHTA and CDR2 is FQGTGA. The CDR3 loop is CASSLTGGDYGYTF. CDR3 DNA sequence: TGTGCCAGCAGCTTAACGGGGGGTGACTATGGCTACACCTTC.

The sample holds many counts of this clonotype. The J gene is TRBJ2-2, the V gene TRBV5-1; tentatively, D is TRBD1 or TRBD2 (6 bases each). V was trimmed by 4 bases and J by 4 bases, leaving 11 bases between them. Germline lookup yields CDR1 SGHRS and CDR2 YFSETQ. CDR3 length: 14 amino acids. CDR3 region: CASSGGPGTGELFF. The CDR3 DNA reads TGCGCCAGCAGCGGGGGGCCCGGCACCGGGGAGCTGTTTTTT. The variable domain in full, with the rest retrieved from reference TRBV5-1 and TRBJ2-2, is KAGVTQTPRYLIKTRGQQVTLSCSPISGHRSVSWYQQTPGQGLQFLFEYFSETQRNKGNFPGRFSGRQFSNSRSEMNVSTLELGDSALYLCASSGGPGTGELFFGEGSRLTVL.

The genes are TRBV2 and TRBJ2-7; a weak D match, TRBD1 (6 bases). CDR1 and CDR2 from the germline V gene are SNHLY and FYNNEI. V was clipped by 2 bases and J by 1 base, with 9 bases between them. This CDR3 contains 14 residues. The chain's CDR3 is CASSEQGMSYEQYF. The DNA of the CDR3 is TGTGCCAGCAGTGAACAGGGGATGTCCTACGAGCAGTACTTC. Looking up the rest from reference TRBV2 and TRBJ2-7 gives the full variable domain: EPEVTQTPSHQVTQMGQEVILRCVPISNHLYFYWYRQILGQKVEFLVSFYNNEISEKSEIFDDQFSVERPDGSNFTLKIRSTKLEDSAMYFCASSEQGMSYEQYFGPGTRLTVT.

This sequence joins TRBV6-5 and TRBJ1-2, with no clear D. Trimming left V 0 bases short and J 1 base short, with 15 bases between. This CDR3 has 17 amino acids. Looked up from germline, CDR1 is MNHEY and CDR2 is SVGAGI. The CDR3 region is CASSYSQGFGSNYGYTF. Written as DNA, the CDR3 is TGTGCCAGCAGTTACTCACAAGGGTTTGGCAGTAACTATGGCTACACCTTC.

V usage is TRBV7-3 and J usage is TRBJ2-3; 8 bases are shared with TRBD2. Germline V gene data show CDR1 as SGHTA and CDR2 as FQGTGA. Unmatched junction bases numbered 2, after V lost 6 bases and J lost 0 bases. The CDR3 length is 14 residues. The chain's CDR3 is CASRASGSTDTQYF. CDR3 coding DNA: TGTGCCAGCAGGGCTAGCGGGAGCACAGATACGCAGTATTTT.

J is TRBJ1-1 and V is TRBV6-2 or TRBV6-3; D is perhaps TRBD1 (6 bases). V lost 4 bases and J 8 bases, leaving 14 bases between the germline ends. In germline, CDR1 is MNHEY, CDR2 SVGEGT. The CDR3 totals 13 residues. CDR3 region: CASSLDSLREAFF. In DNA, the CDR3 is TGTGCCAGCAGTTTGGACAGCTTAAGGGAAGCTTTCTTT.

The CDR3 DNA reads TGTGCCAGTGGGACGACGAGCTCCTATAATTCACCCCTCCACTTT. This sequence encodes CASGTTSSYNSPLHF. This chain joins TRBV19 and TRBJ1-6; perhaps TRBD1 as D (5 bases). Trimming stripped 8 bases from V and 0 bases from J, with 11 bases between. The CDR3 sequence is 15 residues long. Per the germline V gene, CDR1 is LNHDA and CDR2 is SQIVND (reference sequence).

In DNA form, the CDR3 reads TGTGCCAGCAGCTTTACAGGGACCCCTGAGCCCCAGCATTTT. Protein product: CASSFTGTPEPQHF. The chain joins TRBV7-9 to TRBJ1-5, with a tentative D call TRBD1 (6 bases). Germline lookup yields CDR1 SEHNR and CDR2 FQNEAQ (reference sequence). The CDR3 has 14 residues. V was pared by 3 bases and J by 8 bases, with 14 bases between.

J is TRBJ1-1 and V is TRBV7-9; D is undetermined. CDR1 SEHNR and CDR2 FQNEAQ come from the germline V gene (reference sequence). CDR3 length: 12 amino acids. Trimming took off 9 bases at V and 4 bases at J, with 12 bases between the two ends. CDR3 DNA sequence: TGTGCCAGTTCGCGGGGAAGCACTGAAGCTTTCTTT. Translating it yields CASSRGSTEAFF. The whole variable domain, filled in from reference TRBV7-9 and TRBJ1-1, reads DTGVSQNPRHKITKRGQNVTFRCDPISEHNRLYWYRQTLGQGPEFLTYFQNEAQLEKSRLLSDRFSAERPKGSFSTLEIQRTEQGDSAMYLCASSRGSTEAFFGQGTRLTVV.

J is TRBJ2-6 and V is TRBV11-2, with unresolved D. V dropped 5 bases and J dropped 0 bases, with 11 bases sitting between them. CDR3 size: 16 residues. Germline V gene data show CDR1 as SGHAT and CDR2 as FQNNGV. CDR3 loop: CASSTRPSSGANVLTF. In DNA form, the CDR3 reads TGTGCCAGCAGCACCCGACCGAGCTCTGGGGCCAACGTCCTGACTTTC. The full variable domain, rest sourced from reference TRBV11-2 and TRBJ2-6, is EAGVAQSPRYKIIEKRQSVAFWCNPISGHATLYWYQQILGQGPKLLIQFQNNGVVDDSQLPKDRFSAERLKGVDSTLKIQPAKLEDSAVYLCASSTRPSSGANVLTFGAGSRLTVL.

The V gene is TRBV7-2, the J gene TRBJ2-3, with TRBD2 as a possible D gene (5 bases). The CDR3 consists of 15 residues. The ends were cut back, 4 bases at V and 0 bases at J, with 11 bases in the middle. Germline lookup yields CDR1 SGHTA and CDR2 FQGNSA. The DNA for the CDR3 is TGTGCCAGCAGCTCCGCACGGACTAGCACAGATACGCAGTATTTT. Its protein product is CASSSARTSTDTQYF.

This chain uses TRBV11-2 with TRBJ2-7; TRBD2 agrees at 13 bases. CDR3 length: 15 amino acids. V lost 3 bases to trimming and J lost 2 bases; unmatched junction nucleotides: 1. Germline-derived CDR1 and CDR2 are SGHAT and FQNNGV. CDR3 nucleotide sequence: TGTGCCAGCAGCTTGACTAGCGGGGGGCCCTACGAGCAGTACTTC. Protein: CASSLTSGGPYEQYF.

This clonotype showed up many times. The rearrangement uses TRBV20-1 and TRBJ2-2; weak D call: TRBD1 (6 bases). Trimming removed 2 bases from V and 7 bases from J, with 14 bases in between. This CDR3 is built from 14 residues. Germline values: CDR1 DFQATT, CDR2 SNEGSKA (reference sequence). The CDR3 region is CSARKAGDRGELFF. DNA for the CDR3: TGCAGTGCTAGAAAGGCAGGGGACCGCGGGGAGCTGTTTTTT.

This clonotype was counted a few times. The J gene is TRBJ2-7, the V gene TRBV7-9; 8 bases line up with TRBD2. This CDR3 spans 14 amino acids. Trimming at V came to 6 bases and at J to 3 bases, leaving 7 bases not matched to a gene. The V gene's germline CDR1 is SEHNR and CDR2 FQNEAQ (reference sequence). The CDR3 is CASSLDAGGYEQYF. DNA of the CDR3: TGTGCCAGCAGTCTCGACGCGGGGGGCTACGAGCAGTACTTC. Combining the CDR3 with reference TRBV7-9 and TRBJ2-7 gives the whole variable domain DTGVSQNPRHKITKRGQNVTFRCDPISEHNRLYWYRQTLGQGPEFLTYFQNEAQLEKSRLLSDRFSAERPKGSFSTLEIQRTEQGDSAMYLCASSLDAGGYEQYFGPGTRLTVT.

This chain joins TRBV7-2 and TRBJ1-5; a weak D match, TRBD1 (5 bases). The CDR3 length is 15 residues. Per the germline V gene, CDR1 is SGHTA and CDR2 is FQGNSA. V was cut by 4 bases and J by 1 base, with 11 bases left in between. The CDR3 DNA follows: TGTGCCAGCAGCTCGGGACCTCAGAGCAATCAGCCCCAGCATTTT. It translates to CASSSGPQSNQPQHF.

In this sample, this clonotype turned up a few times. The chain has TRBV5-1 and TRBJ2-1; 12 nucleotides agree with TRBD2. The CDR3 runs 16 residues. Per germline, CDR1 SGHRS and CDR2 YFSETQ. V gave up 1 base and J gave up 8 bases; unmatched junction bases: 7. As DNA, the CDR3 is TGCGCCAGCAGCTTGACCCCTAGCGGGGGGGCGGATGAGCAGTTCTTC. Its protein is CASSLTPSGGADEQFF.